The clone carrying this T cell receptor beta chain turned up a few times. The data derive from a study of blood T cell repertoires in COVID-19. The overall study: Samples taken during acute and convalescent COVID-19 were collected in the United States, Italy and Spain.

V was clipped by 4 bases and J by 5 bases; unmatched bases: 5. This CDR3 spans 14 amino acids. The V gene's germline CDR1 is MNHEY and CDR2 SMNVEV (reference sequence). Generated by immunoSEQ multiplex PCR, the TCRdb table keeps only in-frame clones and is missing some. The sample yields over 200,000 clones, under 90% seen once. The chain uses TRBV27 and TRBJ1-1; 9 nucleotides line up with TRBD1. Material: PBMCs or T cells enriched from blood (not recorded which). This TCR derives from a young man who had recovered from COVID-19. In nucleotides, the CDR3 is TGTGCCAGCAGTTACAGGGGGCGGGATACTGAAGCTTTCTTT. Encoded protein: CASSYRGRDTEAFF.